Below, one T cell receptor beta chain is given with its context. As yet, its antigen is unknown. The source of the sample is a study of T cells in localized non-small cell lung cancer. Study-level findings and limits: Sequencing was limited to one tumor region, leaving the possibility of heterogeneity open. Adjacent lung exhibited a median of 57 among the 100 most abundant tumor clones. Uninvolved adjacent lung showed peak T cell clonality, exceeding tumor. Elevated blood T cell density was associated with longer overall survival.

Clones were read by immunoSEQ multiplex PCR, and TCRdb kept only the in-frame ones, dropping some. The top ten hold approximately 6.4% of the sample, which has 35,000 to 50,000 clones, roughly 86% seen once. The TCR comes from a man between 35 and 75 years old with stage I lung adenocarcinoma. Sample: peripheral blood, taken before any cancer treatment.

The CDR3 loop is CASSYSPGAGYEQYF. The CDR3 DNA sequence: TGTGCCAGCAGTTACTCGCCAGGGGCTGGGTACGAGCAGTACTTC. The chain joins TRBV6-5 to TRBJ2-7; a weak D match, TRBD1 (6 bases). Germline CDR1 reads MNHEY; CDR2 reads SVGAGI. V was pared by 0 bases and J by 4 bases, with 13 bases between. The CDR3 contains 15 residues.